This passage covers 6 T cell receptor beta chains from one sample sequenced in a study of blood T cell repertoires in COVID-19 (dated by TCRdb to 2020 to 2021). The library was made by the immunoSEQ multiplex PCR assay. TCRdb carries this immuneACCESS record with in-frame sequences only. Its versions omit some clonotypes, under half of them owing to an unresolved V gene in the studies checked, with the rest unexplained. A total of a few hundred thousand clones appear in this sample, 70% to 90% of them only once. The top ten hold 2% to 2.5% of the sample. The sequencing input was peripheral blood. Receptors originate from a woman in her 30s who had recovered from COVID-19.

This clone turned up a few times. V usage is TRBV9 and J usage is TRBJ2-3; D is perhaps TRBD1 (6 bases). The V gene's germline CDR1 is SGDLS and CDR2 YYNGEE. Trimming shortened V by 2 bases and J by 0 bases, and 13 bases separated the two germline ends. The CDR3 is 16 residues long. CDR3 sequence: CASSVRGTSSTDTQYF. The CDR3 coding sequence is TGTGCCAGCAGCGTCCGAGGGACATCTAGCACAGATACGCAGTATTTT. The variable domain in full, completed from reference TRBV9 and TRBJ2-3, reads DSGVTQTPKHLITATGQRVTLRCSPRSGDLSVYWYQQSLDQGLQFLIQYYNGEERAKGNILERFSAQQFPDLHSELNLSSLELGDSALYFCASSVRGTSSTDTQYFGPGTRLTVL.

This sequence joins TRBV19 and TRBJ2-6, with D maybe TRBD1 (6 bases). CDR1 LNHDA and CDR2 SQIVND come from the germline V gene (reference sequence). The germline V and J ends were trimmed by 3 bases and 4 bases, with 16 bases remaining between them. The CDR3 totals 17 residues. This CDR3 reads CASSIRTGQGGANVLTF. In DNA, the CDR3 is TGTGCCAGTAGTATTCGGACGGGCCAGGGGGGGGCCAACGTCCTGACTTTC.

The chain joins TRBV20-1 to TRBJ1-1, with 7 bases identical to TRBD1. Germline V gene sequence: CDR1 DFQATT, CDR2 SNEGSKA (reference sequence). The CDR3 length is 11 residues. CDR3 nucleotide sequence: TGCAGAGGGACAGCCAACACTGAAGCTTTCTTT. This encodes CRGTANTEAFF.

The rearrangement links TRBV27 to TRBJ2-7; D not resolved. V gave up 4 bases and J gave up 0 bases, with 7 bases separating them. Looked up from germline, CDR1 is MNHEY and CDR2 is SMNVEV (reference sequence). This CDR3 spans 13 amino acids. The CDR3 here is CASSYRSSYEQYF. The CDR3 DNA reads TGTGCCAGCAGTTACCGGAGCTCCTACGAGCAGTACTTC.

This clone was detected only a few times. Other nucleotide sequences from this sample produce the same CDR3. This chain uses TRBV28 with TRBJ2-7, with 11 nucleotides matching TRBD2. Germline V CDR1 and CDR2: MDHEN, SYDVKM. Germline trimming cut 4 bases from V and 4 bases from J; bases unmatched to any gene: 6. This CDR3 has 15 amino acids. The CDR3 DNA sequence: TGTGCCAGCAGTTCCCTAGCGGGAGGAGGATACGAGCAGTACTTC. Protein sequence: CASSSLAGGGYEQYF.

This clone occurred once. The CDR3 region has the DNA TGTGCCAGCCGAACAGGGTTGGCTTCACCCCTCCACTTT. It encodes CASRTGLASPLHF. V is TRBV19 and J is TRBJ1-6; a weak D match, TRBD1 (6 bases). The CDR3 runs 13 residues. From germline, CDR1 is LNHDA and CDR2 SQIVND (reference sequence). Trimming left V 9 bases short and J 9 bases short, with 15 bases between. The entire variable domain, with the rest obtained from reference TRBV19 and TRBJ1-6, is as follows: DGGITQSPKYLFRKEGQNVTLSCEQNLNHDAMYWYRQDPGQGLRLIYYSQIVNDFQKGDIAEGYSVSREKKESFPLTVTSAQKNPTAFYLCASRTGLASPLHFGNGTRLTVT.